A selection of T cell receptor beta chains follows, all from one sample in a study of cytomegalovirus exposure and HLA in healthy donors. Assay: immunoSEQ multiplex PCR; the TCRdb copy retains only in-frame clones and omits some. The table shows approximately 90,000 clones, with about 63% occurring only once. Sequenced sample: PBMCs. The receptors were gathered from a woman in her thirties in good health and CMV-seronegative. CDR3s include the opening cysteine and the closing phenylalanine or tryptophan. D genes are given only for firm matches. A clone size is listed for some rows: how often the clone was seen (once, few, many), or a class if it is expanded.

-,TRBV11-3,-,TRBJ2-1,TGTGCCAGCAGCTTAGACTACCAAACCTACAATGAGCAGTTCTTC,CASSLDYQTYNEQFF
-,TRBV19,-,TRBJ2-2,TGTGCCAGTAGTCGGCTTTTGAGGTCCACCGGGGAGCTGTTTTTT,CASSRLLRSTGELFF
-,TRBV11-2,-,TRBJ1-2,TGTGCCAGCAGCTTCACGGAGGACGCCTATGGCTACACCTTC,CASSFTEDAYGYTF
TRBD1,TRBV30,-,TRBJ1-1,TGCGCCTGGAGTGTACGGGGCGGGCAGGGGGAGGCTTTCTTT,CAWSVRGGQGEAFF
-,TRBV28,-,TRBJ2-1,TGTGCCAGCACTTTTAATCTAGCGAGGAATGAGCAGTTCTTC,CASTFNLARNEQFF
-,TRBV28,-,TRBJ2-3,TGTGCCAGCAGCGCCTATTCTCGCAAGTCTAGCACAGATACGCAGTATTTT,CASSAYSRKSSTDTQYF
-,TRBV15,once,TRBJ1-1,TGTGCCACCAGCAGAGAGCCCCCTCGGGAAGCTTTCTTT,CATSREPPREAFF
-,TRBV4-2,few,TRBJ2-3,TGTGCCAGCAGCCAAGGTCCAACAGATACGCAGTATTTT,CASSQGPTDTQYF
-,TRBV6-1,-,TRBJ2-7,TGTGCCAGCAGTGAACAGACGGGACTCCGATCCTACGAGCAGTACTTC,CASSEQTGLRSYEQYF
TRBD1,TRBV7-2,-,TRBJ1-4,TGTGCCAGCAGTCTGATGACAGGGTCCGAAGAGAATGAAAAACTGTTTTTT,CASSLMTGSEENEKLFF
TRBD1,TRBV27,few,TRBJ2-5,TGTGCCAGCAGTCCCGACAGGGGGCCTGGGACCCAGTACTTC,CASSPDRGPGTQYF
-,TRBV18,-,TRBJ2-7,TGTGCCAGCGAACAGGGCTCCTCTTCCTACGAGCAGTACTTC,CASEQGSSSYEQYF
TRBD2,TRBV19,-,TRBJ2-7,TGTGCCAGTAGTATACGTGGACTAGCGAGGGAGCAGTACTTC,CASSIRGLAREQYF
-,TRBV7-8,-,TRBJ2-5,TGTGCCAGCAGCGCGCGGGACCCCGGCGAGACCCAGTACTTC,CASSARDPGETQYF
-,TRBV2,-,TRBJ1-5,TGTGCCAGCCTAGAGGACTTTAGCAATCAGCCCCAGCATTTT,CASLEDFSNQPQHF
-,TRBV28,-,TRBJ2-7,TGTGCCAGCAGTGCCGGAGGAGAATTTTACGAGCAGTACTTC,CASSAGGEFYEQYF
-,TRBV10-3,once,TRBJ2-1,TGTGCCATCGCGGGACGGTCGACCAATGAGCAGTTCTTC,CAIAGRSTNEQFF
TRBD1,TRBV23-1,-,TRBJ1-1,TGCGCCAGCAGTCAAAGGACAGGGGGCTTTATGAACACTGAAGCTTTCTTT,CASSQRTGGFMNTEAFF
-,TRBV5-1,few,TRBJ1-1,TGCGCCAGCAGCCCTTCACGGGGGGCGACTGAAGCTTTCTTT,CASSPSRGATEAFF
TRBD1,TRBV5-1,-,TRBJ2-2,TGCGCCAGCAGCTTGGGGGACAGGGGATCCGGGGAGCTGTTTTTT,CASSLGDRGSGELFF
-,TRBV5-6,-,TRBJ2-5,TGTGCCAGCAGCTTGGAAACCGGGGATGGAGGGGAGACCCAGTACTTC,CASSLETGDGGETQYF
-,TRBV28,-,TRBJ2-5,TGTGCCAGCAGTTTAGAAAGGAGGGAGAAGGAGACCCAGTACTTC,CASSLERREKETQYF
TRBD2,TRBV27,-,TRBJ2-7,TGTGCCAGCAGCCTTACTAGCGGGAGCTCCTACGAGCAGTACTTC,CASSLTSGSSYEQYF
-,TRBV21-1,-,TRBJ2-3,TGTGCCAGCGGGCCCCAGCAGGGAAAAACAGATACGCAGTATTTT,CASGPQQGKTDTQYF
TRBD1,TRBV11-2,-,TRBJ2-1,TGTGCCAGCAGCTTGACAGGGGGAGGCAATGAGCAGTTCTTC,CASSLTGGGNEQFF
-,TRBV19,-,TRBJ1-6,TGTGCCAGTAGTATGGGTCAGGCGTATGATTCACCCCTCCACTTT,CASSMGQAYDSPLHF
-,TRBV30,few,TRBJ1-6,TGTGCCTGGAGTCCAACCCCTACTGTATCCCTCCACTTT,CAWSPTPTVSLHF
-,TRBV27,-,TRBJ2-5,TGTGCCAGCAGTTGGGTAGGGAGCGAGACCCAGTACTTC,CASSWVGSETQYF
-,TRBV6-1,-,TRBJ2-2,TGTGCCAGCAGCCCCCGGCCGGGGTCCACCGGGGAGCTGTTTTTT,CASSPRPGSTGELFF
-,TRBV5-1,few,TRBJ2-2,TGCGCCAGCAGCTTAATCCCCGGGGGTGTGACCGGGGAGCTGTTTTTT,CASSLIPGGVTGELFF